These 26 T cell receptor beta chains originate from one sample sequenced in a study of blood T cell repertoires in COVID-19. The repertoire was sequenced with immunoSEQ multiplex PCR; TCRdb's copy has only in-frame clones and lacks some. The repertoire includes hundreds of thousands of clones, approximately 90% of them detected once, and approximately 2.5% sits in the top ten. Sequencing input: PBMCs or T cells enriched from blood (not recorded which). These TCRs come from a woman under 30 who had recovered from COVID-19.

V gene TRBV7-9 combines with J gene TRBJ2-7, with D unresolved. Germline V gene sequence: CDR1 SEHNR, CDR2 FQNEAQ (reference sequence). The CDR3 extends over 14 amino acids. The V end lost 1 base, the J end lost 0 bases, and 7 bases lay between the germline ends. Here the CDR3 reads CASSLDPSSYEQYF. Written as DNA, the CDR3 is TGTGCCAGCAGCTTAGACCCCAGCTCCTACGAGCAGTACTTC.

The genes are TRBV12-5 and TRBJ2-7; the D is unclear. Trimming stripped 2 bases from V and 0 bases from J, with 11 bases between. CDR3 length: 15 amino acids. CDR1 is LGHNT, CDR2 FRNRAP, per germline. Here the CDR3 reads CASGLSLDISYEQYF. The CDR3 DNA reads TGTGCTAGTGGTTTGTCTTTAGACATCTCCTACGAGCAGTACTTC. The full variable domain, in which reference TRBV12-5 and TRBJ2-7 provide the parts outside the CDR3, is DARVTQTPRHKVTEMGQEVTMRCQPILGHNTVFWYRQTMMQGLELLAYFRNRAPLDDSGMPKDRFSAEMPDATLATLKIQPSEPRDSAVYFCASGLSLDISYEQYFGPGTRLTVT.

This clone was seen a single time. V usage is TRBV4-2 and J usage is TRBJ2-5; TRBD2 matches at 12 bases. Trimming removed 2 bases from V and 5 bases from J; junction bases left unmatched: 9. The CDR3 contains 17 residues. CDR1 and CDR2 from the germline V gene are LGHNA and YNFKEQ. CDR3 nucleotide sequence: TGTGCCAGCAGCCAAAATCCCCTAGCGGGGGGGGGTGAGACCCAGTACTTC. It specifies CASSQNPLAGGGETQYF.

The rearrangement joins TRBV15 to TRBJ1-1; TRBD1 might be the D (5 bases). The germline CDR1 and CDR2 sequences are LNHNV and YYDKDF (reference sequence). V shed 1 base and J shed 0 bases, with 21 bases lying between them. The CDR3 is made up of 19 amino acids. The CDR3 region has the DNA TGTGCCACCAGCAGAGGATACCCCCAGGGAGGACGGATGAACACTGAAGCTTTCTTT. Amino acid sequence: CATSRGYPQGGRMNTEAFF.

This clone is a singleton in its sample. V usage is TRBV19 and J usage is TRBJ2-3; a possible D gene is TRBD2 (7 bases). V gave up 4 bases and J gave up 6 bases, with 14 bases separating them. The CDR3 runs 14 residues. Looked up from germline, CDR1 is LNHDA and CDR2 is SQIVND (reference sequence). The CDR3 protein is CASSKGGAVDTQYF. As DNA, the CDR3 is TGTGCCAGTAGTAAGGGGGGGGCGGTGGATACGCAGTATTTT.

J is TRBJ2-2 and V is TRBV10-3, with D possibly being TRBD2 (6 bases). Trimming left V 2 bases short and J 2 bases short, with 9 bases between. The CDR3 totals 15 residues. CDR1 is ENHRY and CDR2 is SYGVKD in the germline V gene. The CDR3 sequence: CAISERTINTGELFF. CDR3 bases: TGTGCCATCAGTGAGAGGACTATCAACACCGGGGAGCTGTTTTTT.

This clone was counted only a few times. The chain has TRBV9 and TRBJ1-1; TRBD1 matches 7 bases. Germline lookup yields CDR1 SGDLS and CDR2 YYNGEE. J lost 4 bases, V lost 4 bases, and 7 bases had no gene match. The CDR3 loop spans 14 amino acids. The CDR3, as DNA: TGTGCCAGCAGCCTACAGGGGCTTGCCACTGAAGCTTTCTTT. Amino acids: CASSLQGLATEAFF.

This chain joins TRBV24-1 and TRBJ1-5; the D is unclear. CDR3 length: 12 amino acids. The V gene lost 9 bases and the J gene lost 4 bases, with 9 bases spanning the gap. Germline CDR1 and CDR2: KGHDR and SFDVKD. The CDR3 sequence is CATSQTNQPQHF. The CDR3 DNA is TGTGCCACCTCCCAGACTAATCAGCCCCAGCATTTT.

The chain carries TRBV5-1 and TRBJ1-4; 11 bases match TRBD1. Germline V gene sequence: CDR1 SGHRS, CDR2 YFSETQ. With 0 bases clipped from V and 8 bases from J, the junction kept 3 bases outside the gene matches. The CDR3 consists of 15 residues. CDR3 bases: TGCGCCAGCAGCTTGGGTGGGACAGGGGGAGAAAAACTGTTTTTT. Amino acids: CASSLGGTGGEKLFF.

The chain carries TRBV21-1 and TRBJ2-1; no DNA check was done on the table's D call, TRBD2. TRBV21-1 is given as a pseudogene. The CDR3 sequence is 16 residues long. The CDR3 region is CASSRGGTCLYNEQFF. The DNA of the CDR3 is TGTGCCAGCAGCAGGGGAGGGACATGCTTATACAATGAGCAGTTCTTC.

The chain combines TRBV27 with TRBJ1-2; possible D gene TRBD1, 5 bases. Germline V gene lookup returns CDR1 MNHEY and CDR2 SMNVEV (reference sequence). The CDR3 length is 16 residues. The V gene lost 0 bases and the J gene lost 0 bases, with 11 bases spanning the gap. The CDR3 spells CASSLSNPGANYGYTF. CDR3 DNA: TGTGCCAGCAGTTTATCTAACCCGGGGGCTAACTATGGCTACACCTTC.

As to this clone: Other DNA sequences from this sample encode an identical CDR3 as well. The CDR3 loop is CASSQGQAYEQYF. The CDR3 DNA sequence: TGTGCCAGCAGCCAAGGCCAGGCCTACGAGCAGTACTTC. V usage is TRBV3-1 (or the pseudogene TRBV3-2) and J usage is TRBJ2-7; D remains unclear. The V gene's germline CDR1 is LGHDT and CDR2 YNNKEL (reference sequence). The CDR3 runs 13 residues. V was trimmed by 1 base and J by 2 bases, leaving 6 bases between them.

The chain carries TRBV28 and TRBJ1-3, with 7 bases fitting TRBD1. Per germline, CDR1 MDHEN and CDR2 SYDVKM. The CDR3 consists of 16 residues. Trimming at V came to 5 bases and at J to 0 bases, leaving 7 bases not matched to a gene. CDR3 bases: TGTGCCAGCAGTACATACAGGGGCCGCTCTGGAAACACCATATATTTT. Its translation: CASSTYRGRSGNTIYF. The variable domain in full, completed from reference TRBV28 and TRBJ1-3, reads DVKVTQSSRYLVKRTGEKVFLECVQDMDHENMFWYRQDPGLGLRLIYFSYDVKMKEKGDIPEGYSVSREKKERFSLILESASTNQTSMYLCASSTYRGRSGNTIYFGEGSWLTVV.

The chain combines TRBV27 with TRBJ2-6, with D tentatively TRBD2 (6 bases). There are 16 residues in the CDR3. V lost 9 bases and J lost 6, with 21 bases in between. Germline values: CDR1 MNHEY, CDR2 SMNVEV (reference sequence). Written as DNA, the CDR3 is TGTGCCAGTTGTCCTCGGGGGAGAGGCTCGGCCAACGTCCTGACTTTC. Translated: CASCPRGRGSANVLTF.

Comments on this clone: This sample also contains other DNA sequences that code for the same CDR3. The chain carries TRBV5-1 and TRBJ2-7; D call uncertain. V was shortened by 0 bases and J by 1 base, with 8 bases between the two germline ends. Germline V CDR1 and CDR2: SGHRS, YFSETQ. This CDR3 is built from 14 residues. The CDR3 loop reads CASSLAGGSYEQYF. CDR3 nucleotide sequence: TGCGCCAGCAGCTTGGCCGGCGGATCCTACGAGCAGTACTTC.

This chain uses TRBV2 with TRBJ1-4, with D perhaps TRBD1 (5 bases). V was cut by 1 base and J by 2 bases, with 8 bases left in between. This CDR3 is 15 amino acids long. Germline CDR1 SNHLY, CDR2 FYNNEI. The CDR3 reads CASSEGGGTNEKLFF. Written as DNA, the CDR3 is TGTGCCAGCAGTGAAGGCGGGGGGACTAATGAAAAACTGTTTTTT.

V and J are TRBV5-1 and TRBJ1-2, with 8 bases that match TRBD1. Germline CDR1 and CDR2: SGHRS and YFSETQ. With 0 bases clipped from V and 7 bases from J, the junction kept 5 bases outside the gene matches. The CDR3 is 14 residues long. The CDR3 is CASSLGGQGAGYTF. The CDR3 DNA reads TGCGCCAGCAGCTTGGGCGGACAGGGTGCTGGCTACACCTTC.

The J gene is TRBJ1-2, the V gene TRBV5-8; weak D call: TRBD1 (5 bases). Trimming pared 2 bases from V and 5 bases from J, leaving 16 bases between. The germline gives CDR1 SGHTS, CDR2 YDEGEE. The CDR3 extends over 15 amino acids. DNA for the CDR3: TGTGCCAGCAGCTTTCCTTTGACAGTGAGGTATGGCTACACCTTC. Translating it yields CASSFPLTVRYGYTF.

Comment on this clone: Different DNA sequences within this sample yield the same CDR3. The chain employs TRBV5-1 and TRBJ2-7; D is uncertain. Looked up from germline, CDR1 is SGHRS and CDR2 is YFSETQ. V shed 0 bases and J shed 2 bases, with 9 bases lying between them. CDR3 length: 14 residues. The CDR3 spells CASSLDSHAYEQYF. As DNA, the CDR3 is TGCGCCAGCAGCTTGGATTCACATGCCTACGAGCAGTACTTC.

The CDR3 coding sequence is TGCAGCGTGCCCACAGGGCCAACTAATGAAAAACTGTTTTTT. This codes for CSVPTGPTNEKLFF. The gene calls are TRBV29-1 and TRBJ1-4; tentatively, D is TRBD1 (6 bases). The CDR3 covers 14 residues. Per germline, CDR1 SQVTM and CDR2 ANQGSEA. Trimming pared 6 bases from V and 0 bases from J, leaving 11 bases between.

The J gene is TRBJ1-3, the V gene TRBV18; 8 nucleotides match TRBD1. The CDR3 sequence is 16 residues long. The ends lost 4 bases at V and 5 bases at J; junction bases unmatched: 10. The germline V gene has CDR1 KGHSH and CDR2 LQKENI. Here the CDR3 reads CASSRTGPGERNTIYF. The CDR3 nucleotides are TGTGCCAGCTCACGGACAGGGCCCGGGGAGCGAAACACCATATATTTT.

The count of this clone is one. Here the CDR3 DNA reads TGTGCCAGTAGTATCGGCGGGAGCCCCTACAATGAGCAGTTCTTC. Translating it yields CASSIGGSPYNEQFF. The rearrangement joins TRBV19 to TRBJ2-1; 7 bases align to TRBD2. There are 15 residues in the CDR3. Germline CDR1 reads LNHDA; CDR2 reads SQIVND (reference sequence). J was trimmed by 2 bases and V by 3 bases; bases with no gene match: 4. The variable domain in full, completed from reference TRBV19 and TRBJ2-1, reads DGGITQSPKYLFRKEGQNVTLSCEQNLNHDAMYWYRQDPGQGLRLIYYSQIVNDFQKGDIAEGYSVSREKKESFPLTVTSAQKNPTAFYLCASSIGGSPYNEQFFGPGTRLTVL.

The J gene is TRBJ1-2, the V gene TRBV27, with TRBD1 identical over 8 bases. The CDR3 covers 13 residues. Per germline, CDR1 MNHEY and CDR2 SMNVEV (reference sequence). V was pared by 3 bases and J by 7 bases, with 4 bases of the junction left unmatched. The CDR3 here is CASSFSDRGGYTF. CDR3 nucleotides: TGTGCCAGCAGTTTCTCCGACAGGGGTGGCTACACCTTC.

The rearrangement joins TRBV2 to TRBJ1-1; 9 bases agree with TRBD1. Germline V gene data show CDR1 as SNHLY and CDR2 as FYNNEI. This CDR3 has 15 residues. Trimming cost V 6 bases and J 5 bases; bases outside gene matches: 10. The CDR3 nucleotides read TGTGCCAGCAGCGTACAGGGGGCGGTCGGGACTGAAGCTTTCTTT. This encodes CASSVQGAVGTEAFF. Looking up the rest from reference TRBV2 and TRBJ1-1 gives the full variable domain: EPEVTQTPSHQVTQMGQEVILRCVPISNHLYFYWYRQILGQKVEFLVSFYNNEISEKSEIFDDQFSVERPDGSNFTLKIRSTKLEDSAMYFCASSVQGAVGTEAFFGQGTRLTVV.

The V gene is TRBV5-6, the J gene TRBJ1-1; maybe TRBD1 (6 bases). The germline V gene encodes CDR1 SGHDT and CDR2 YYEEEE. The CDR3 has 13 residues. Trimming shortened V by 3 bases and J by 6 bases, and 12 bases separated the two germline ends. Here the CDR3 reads CASSWGPAAEAFF. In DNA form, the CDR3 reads TGTGCCAGCAGCTGGGGGCCGGCGGCTGAAGCTTTCTTT.

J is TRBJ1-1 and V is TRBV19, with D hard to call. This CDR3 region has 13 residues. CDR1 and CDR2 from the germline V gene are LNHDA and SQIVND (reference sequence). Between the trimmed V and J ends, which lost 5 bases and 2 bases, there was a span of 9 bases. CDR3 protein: CASSLGQNTEAFF. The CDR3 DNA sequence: TGTGCCAGTAGTTTGGGCCAAAACACTGAAGCTTTCTTT.